Given below is one T cell receptor beta chain in context. The sample is drawn from a study of blood T cell repertoires in COVID-19. At the level of the study: Acute and convalescent COVID-19 samples came from the United States, Italy and Spain.

In the original workflow: The authors estimated nucleated cell counts from reference gene primer amplification. Here immunoSEQ multiplex PCR was the method, and the copy in TCRdb shows in-frame clones only, minus some. That table supplies the V and J calls and clone size; D and trimming were determined from the DNA. The table shows roughly 250,000 clones, with 80% to 90% occurring only once. The CDR3 loop spans 14 amino acids. The germline gives CDR1 SGHAT, CDR2 FQNNGV. V lost 4 bases, J lost 1 base, and 3 bases stayed unmatched. The material sequenced was PBMCs or T cells enriched from blood (not recorded which). The receptor's source is a woman aged 35 to 49 who had been exposed to COVID-19. The chain combines TRBV11-2 with TRBJ1-1; TRBD1 matches at 7 bases. CDR3 residues: CASSSRDRNTEAFF. The CDR3 DNA reads as TGTGCCAGCAGCTCCCGGGACAGGAACACTGAAGCTTTCTTT.